These 13 T cell receptor beta chains share one sample of origin, sequenced in a study of cytomegalovirus exposure and HLA in healthy donors. Researchers ran the PCR with 60 Vbeta and 13 Jbeta primers. TCRdb's table, derived via immunoSEQ multiplex PCR, lists solely in-frame clones and lacks some. This sample yields 160,000 or so clones, of which more than 80% are seen a single time; less than 15% belongs to the top ten. The sample comprised PBMCs. These receptors all come from a woman aged 45-65 years in good health and CMV-seronegative.

This clone was seen more than once but under ten times. The rearrangement uses TRBV11-2 and TRBJ2-5; unclear D gene. Germline loops: CDR1 SGHAT, CDR2 FQNNGV. The CDR3 is 13 residues long. Trimming took off 3 bases at V and 5 bases at J, with 10 bases between the two ends. CDR3 residues: CASSFFRKETQYF. The CDR3 DNA is TGTGCCAGCAGCTTCTTCAGGAAGGAGACCCAGTACTTC.

The chain combines TRBV12-5 with TRBJ1-2; no reliable D call. Per germline, CDR1 LGHNT and CDR2 FRNRAP. The CDR3 has 13 amino acids. Trimming cost V 2 bases and J 2 bases, with 6 bases left between them. The CDR3 DNA is TGTGCTAGTGGTTTGCACAGCAACTATGGCTACACCTTC. Translation: CASGLHSNYGYTF.

The chain combines TRBV9 with TRBJ1-2; tentatively, D is TRBD1 (5 bases). Looked up from germline, CDR1 is SGDLS and CDR2 is YYNGEE. CDR3 length equals 15 residues. V lost 0 bases and J lost 5, with 14 bases in between. As DNA, the CDR3 is TGTGCCAGCAGCGTAGATGCGGGGGAGAGATATGGCTACACCTTC. Protein sequence: CASSVDAGERYGYTF.

V usage is TRBV27 and J usage is TRBJ1-3; a weak D match, TRBD1 (6 bases). Germline V gives CDR1 MNHEY, CDR2 SMNVEV (reference sequence). Trimming cost V 3 bases and J 2 bases, with 14 bases left between them. This CDR3 region has 16 residues. CDR3 residues: CASSLGGGATGNTIYF. CDR3 DNA sequence: TGTGCCAGCAGTTTGGGAGGGGGGGCCACTGGAAACACCATATATTTT.

The rearrangement uses TRBV7-9 and TRBJ2-2, with 9 bases fitting TRBD1. The CDR3 has 16 residues. Germline V gene sequence: CDR1 SEHNR, CDR2 FQNEAQ (reference sequence). V lost 5 bases, J lost 3 bases, and 7 bases stayed unmatched. The CDR3 here is CASSRGWTGDTGELFF. The CDR3 DNA reads as TGTGCCAGCAGCCGAGGATGGACAGGGGACACCGGGGAGCTGTTTTTT.

This sequence joins TRBV5-1 and TRBJ2-3; D is unclear. The CDR3 extends over 15 amino acids. Trimming took off 4 bases at V and 0 bases at J, with 12 bases between the two ends. Looked up from germline, CDR1 is SGHRS and CDR2 is YFSETQ. The DNA for the CDR3 is TGCGCCAGCAGCGCAGCCGGGTTTAGCACAGATACGCAGTATTTT. It is translated as CASSAAGFSTDTQYF.

The rearrangement joins TRBV9 to TRBJ1-1, with a weak D call TRBD1 (5 bases). V was shortened by 0 bases and J by 0 bases, with 12 bases between the two germline ends. The germline V gene has CDR1 SGDLS and CDR2 YYNGEE. There are 16 residues in the CDR3. In DNA, the CDR3 is TGTGCCAGCAGCGTAGCTGGGGCAGCATTGAACACTGAAGCTTTCTTT. This gives the protein CASSVAGAALNTEAFF.

This clone was seen a single time. The chain couples TRBV6-5 to TRBJ2-2; D remains ambiguous. Trimming took 9 bases from V and 0 from J, leaving 5 bases between them. Germline lookup yields CDR1 MNHEY and CDR2 SVGAGI. CDR3 length: 12 residues. The CDR3 sequence is CASTANTGELFF. In DNA form, the CDR3 reads TGTGCCAGTACGGCGAACACCGGGGAGCTGTTTTTT.

The chain links TRBV11-2 to TRBJ2-7; 7 positions agree with TRBD1. Trimming cost V 6 bases and J 0 bases; bases outside gene matches: 5. CDR3 length equals 14 residues. Germline CDR1 and CDR2: SGHAT and FQNNGV. The CDR3 protein is CASRPGQSSYEQYF. The DNA of the CDR3 is TGTGCCAGCAGACCGGGACAGAGCTCCTACGAGCAGTACTTC.

The genes are TRBV5-1 and TRBJ2-7, with D possibly TRBD2 on 5 matching bases. V lost 3 bases and J 0 bases, leaving 19 bases between the germline ends. This CDR3 has 17 residues. Germline V gene data show CDR1 as SGHRS and CDR2 as YFSETQ. CDR3 in amino acids: CASSSHIGSGSSYEQYF. As DNA, the CDR3 is TGCGCCAGCAGCTCCCATATTGGTTCGGGGAGCTCCTACGAGCAGTACTTC.

V usage is TRBV9 and J usage is TRBJ2-1, with D possibly TRBD2 on 6 matching bases. Trimming pared 3 bases from V and 16 bases from J, leaving 17 bases between. From germline, CDR1 is SGDLS and CDR2 YYNGEE. The CDR3 runs to 12 residues. CDR3 region: CASSAAAGPRFF. The CDR3 DNA is TGTGCCAGCAGCGCGGCGGCGGGGCCGAGATTCTTC.

The rearrangement joins TRBV12-2 to TRBJ2-4; no check of the table's D call, TRBD2, against the DNA was made. TRBV12-2 is deemed a pseudogene. The CDR3 runs 14 residues. The CDR3 DNA is TGTGCAAGTCGCTTAGGACTAGCCAAAAACATTCAGTACTTC. Protein: CASRLGLAKNIQYF.

The rearrangement joins TRBV19 to TRBJ1-6; D might be TRBD1 (6 bases). Trimming cost V 9 bases and J 7 bases, with 16 bases left between them. The CDR3 runs to 14 residues. Germline CDR1 and CDR2: LNHDA and SQIVND (reference sequence). The CDR3: CASHWGQGNSPLHF. CDR3 DNA sequence: TGTGCCAGCCACTGGGGGCAGGGGAATTCACCCCTCCACTTT. Full variable domain (missing parts from reference TRBV19 and TRBJ1-6): DGGITQSPKYLFRKEGQNVTLSCEQNLNHDAMYWYRQDPGQGLRLIYYSQIVNDFQKGDIAEGYSVSREKKESFPLTVTSAQKNPTAFYLCASHWGQGNSPLHFGNGTRLTVT.